This T cell receptor beta chain was sequenced for a study of shared clonotypes between healthy human individuals. General study results and limits: Since donors were few, the genetic and exposure-history diversity represented was limited.

Assay used: immunoSEQ multiplex PCR; TCRdb lists only in-frame clones, some missing. The sample yields a few million clones, about 92% seen once. V lost 3 bases and J lost 5; bases outside the gene matches: 6. From germline, CDR1 is MNHEY and CDR2 SMNVEV (reference sequence). CDR3 length: 14 residues. Of note for this clone: What it recognizes is unknown.

Sequencing input: naive CD4+ T cells sorted from blood. Subset in this sample: CD45RA+ positively selected. This chain links TRBV27 with TRBJ1-1; 7 bases map to TRBD1. The sequence was obtained from a man between 18 and 35 years old in good health. CDR3: CASSFQQGGTEAFF. Here the CDR3 DNA reads TGTGCCAGCAGTTTTCAGCAGGGGGGGACTGAAGCTTTCTTT.